The clone carrying this T cell receptor beta chain was seen only a few times. The target antigen is unknown. The same CDR3 arises from other DNA sequences in this sample as well. From the roughly 120-subject validation cohort, which was separate from the roughly 710-subject first cohort, the donors were drawn. This entry is derived from a study of cytomegalovirus exposure and HLA in healthy donors. Study background: The 120 or so validation repertoires used the same platform as the 666 first-cohort repertoires, a later analysis reported. Regarding the study as a whole: Cytomegalovirus-associated TCR beta chains were listed, numbering 150 to 200.

Germline lookup yields CDR1 LNHDA and CDR2 SQIVND (reference sequence). This CDR3 comprises 13 residues. Trimming removed 5 bases from V and 7 bases from J; junction bases left unmatched: 8. Using immunoSEQ multiplex PCR, the repertoire was profiled, and TCRdb retains in-frame clones only, with some absent. The repertoire holds some 260,000 clones, roughly 90% seen once, with 12% in the top ten. Sequencing used PBMCs. The V call is TRBV19, the J call TRBJ2-7, with 7 bases matching TRBD2. The TCR sequence derives from a man between 18 and 35 years old in good health and CMV-seropositive. CDR3 sequence (DNA): TGTGCCAGTAGTCCAGGACCCGGGGGGGAGCAGTACTTC. Translated, it gives CASSPGPGGEQYF.